This TCR beta chain originates from a study of shared clonotypes between healthy human individuals. Study background: Researchers assigned three CD4 naive, three CD4 memory, two CD8 naive and one CD8 memory plate to each donor. Findings and limits, study-wide: Larger estimated richness was generally recorded for naive subsets relative to memory subsets. Generation probability values for non-shared clonotypes were lower than those for clonotypes shared by all four donors. Rarefaction demonstrated incomplete sorted-subset sequencing despite large depth.

Sequenced by immunoSEQ multiplex PCR; TCRdb stores in-frame clones only, minus some. The sample gives approximately 2.4 million clones, approximately 94% of which show up once; approximately 0.13% is in the top ten. CDR3 size: 12 residues. Germline V gene lookup returns CDR1 MNHEY and CDR2 SVGAGI. J was trimmed by 5 bases and V by 6 bases; bases with no gene match: 1. This clone was detected only a few times. As yet, its antigen is unknown. Additional DNA sequences in this sample encode the identical CDR3. The sequence came from a man in his late teens or twenties in good health. The chain links TRBV6-5 to TRBJ1-2; 9 bases map to TRBD1. The sequencing input was naive CD4+ T cells sorted from blood. Subset reported: CD45RA+ positively selected. The CDR3, as DNA: TGTGCCAGCAGCGGGACAGGGTATGGCTACACCTTC. This translates into CASSGTGYGYTF.